This TCR beta chain emerged from a study of beta chain features in type 1 diabetes. The V gene's germline CDR1 is SGHTA and CDR2 FQGTGA. V lost 1 base to trimming and J lost 4 bases, with 7 bases between them. This CDR3 is 13 amino acids long. Since all of the isolated RNA was reverse transcribed, expressed TCRB transcripts were what got sequenced. Clones were read by immunoSEQ multiplex PCR, and TCRdb kept only the in-frame ones, dropping some. The sample holds approximately 380,000 clones, more than 13% seen once. CD4+ naive, central memory, regulatory and stem cell-like memory cells were sorted via CD45RO/CCR7/CD25/CD127/CD95/CD27.

The chain employs TRBV7-3 and TRBJ1-1; D remains ambiguous. Input material: naive CD4+ T cells from blood. This clonotype originated in a woman in her late teens or twenties in good health. CDR3 coding DNA: TGTGCCAGCAGCTTAAATGAGGGCACTGAAGCTTTCTTT. This translates into CASSLNEGTEAFF.